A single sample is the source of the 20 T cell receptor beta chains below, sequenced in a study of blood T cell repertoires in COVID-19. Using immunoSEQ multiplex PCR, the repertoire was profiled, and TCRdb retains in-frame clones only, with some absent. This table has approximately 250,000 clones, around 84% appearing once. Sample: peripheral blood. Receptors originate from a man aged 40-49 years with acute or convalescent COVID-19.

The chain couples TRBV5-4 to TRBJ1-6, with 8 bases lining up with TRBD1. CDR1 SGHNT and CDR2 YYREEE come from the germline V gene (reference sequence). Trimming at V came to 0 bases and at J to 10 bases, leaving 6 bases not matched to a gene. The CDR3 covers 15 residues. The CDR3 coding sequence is TGTGCCAGCAGCTTGGTGGACAGGGACACCTCACCCCTCCACTTT. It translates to CASSLVDRDTSPLHF.

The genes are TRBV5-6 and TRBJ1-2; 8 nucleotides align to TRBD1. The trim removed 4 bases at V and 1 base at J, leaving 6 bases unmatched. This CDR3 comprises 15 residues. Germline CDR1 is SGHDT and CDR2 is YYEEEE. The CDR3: CASSRQGNLNYGYTF. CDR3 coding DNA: TGTGCCAGCAGCCGACAGGGGAATCTTAACTATGGCTACACCTTC.

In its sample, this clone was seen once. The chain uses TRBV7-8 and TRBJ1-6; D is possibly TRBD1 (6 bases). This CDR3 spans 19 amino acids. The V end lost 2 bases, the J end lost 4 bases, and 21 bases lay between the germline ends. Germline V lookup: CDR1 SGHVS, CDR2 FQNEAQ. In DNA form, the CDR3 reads TGTGCCAGCAGCTTAAGGGTACCTGTTACAGGGAAGTATAATTCACCCCTCCACTTT. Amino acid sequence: CASSLRVPVTGKYNSPLHF.

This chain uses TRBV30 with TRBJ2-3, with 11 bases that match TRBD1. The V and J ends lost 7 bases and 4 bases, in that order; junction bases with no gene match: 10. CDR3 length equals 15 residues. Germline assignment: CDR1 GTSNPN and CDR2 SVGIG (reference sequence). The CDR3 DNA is TGTGCCTCCTCCGGGACAGGGGGGTTTGCAGATACGCAGTATTTT. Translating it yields CASSGTGGFADTQYF.

CDR3 DNA sequence: TGCGCCAGCAGCCCCGATTTAGGCCCCGGGGACGAGCAGTACTTC. Translating it yields CASSPDLGPGDEQYF. This chain joins TRBV5-1 and TRBJ2-7; TRBD2 is a possible D gene (5 bases). The CDR3 contains 15 residues. Germline CDR1 reads SGHRS; CDR2 reads YFSETQ. V lost 4 bases and J lost 5, with 19 bases in between.

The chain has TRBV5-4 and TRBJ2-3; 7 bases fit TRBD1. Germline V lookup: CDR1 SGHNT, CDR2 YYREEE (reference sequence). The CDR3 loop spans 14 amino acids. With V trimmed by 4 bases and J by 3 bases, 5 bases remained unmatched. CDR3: CASSPRDRTDTQYF. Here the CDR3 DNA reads TGTGCCAGCAGCCCTCGGGACAGAACAGATACGCAGTATTTT.

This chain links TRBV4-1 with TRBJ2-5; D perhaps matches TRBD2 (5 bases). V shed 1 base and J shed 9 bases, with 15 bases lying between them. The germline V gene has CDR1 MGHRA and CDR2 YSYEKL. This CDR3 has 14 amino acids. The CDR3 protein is CASSQVIGELAQYF. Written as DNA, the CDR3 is TGCGCCAGCAGCCAAGTTATCGGGGAGCTGGCCCAGTACTTC.

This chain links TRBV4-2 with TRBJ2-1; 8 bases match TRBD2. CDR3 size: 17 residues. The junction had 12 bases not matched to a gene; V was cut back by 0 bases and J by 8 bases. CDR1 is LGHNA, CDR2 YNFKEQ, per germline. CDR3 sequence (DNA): TGTGCCAGCAGCCAAGAACAGGGAGCGGGGGCGGGACATGAGCAGTTCTTC. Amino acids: CASSQEQGAGAGHEQFF.

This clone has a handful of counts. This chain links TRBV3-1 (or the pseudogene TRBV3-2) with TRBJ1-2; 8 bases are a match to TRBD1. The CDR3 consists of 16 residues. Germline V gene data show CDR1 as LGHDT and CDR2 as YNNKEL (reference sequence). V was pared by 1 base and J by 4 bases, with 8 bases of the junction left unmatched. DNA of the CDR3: TGTGCCAGCAGCCAAGCATCAGACAGGGGTTTCTATGGCTACACCTTC. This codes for CASSQASDRGFYGYTF.

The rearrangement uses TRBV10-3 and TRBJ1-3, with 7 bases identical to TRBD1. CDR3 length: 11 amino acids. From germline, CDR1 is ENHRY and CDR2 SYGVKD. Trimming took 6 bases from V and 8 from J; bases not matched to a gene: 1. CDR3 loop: CAISQGDTIYF. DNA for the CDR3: TGTGCCATCAGCCAGGGGGACACCATATATTTT.

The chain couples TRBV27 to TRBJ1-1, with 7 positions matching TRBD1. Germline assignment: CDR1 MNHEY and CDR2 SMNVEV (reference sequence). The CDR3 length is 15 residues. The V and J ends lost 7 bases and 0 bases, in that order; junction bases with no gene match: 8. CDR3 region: CASNRTGSMNTEAFF. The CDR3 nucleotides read TGTGCCAGCAACCGGACAGGTAGCATGAACACTGAAGCTTTCTTT.

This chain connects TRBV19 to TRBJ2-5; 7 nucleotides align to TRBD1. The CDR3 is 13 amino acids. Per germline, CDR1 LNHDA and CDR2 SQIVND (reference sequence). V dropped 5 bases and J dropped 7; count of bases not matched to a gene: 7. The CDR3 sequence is CASSPMTGLTQYF. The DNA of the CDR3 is TGTGCCAGTAGTCCAATGACAGGGTTGACCCAGTACTTC.

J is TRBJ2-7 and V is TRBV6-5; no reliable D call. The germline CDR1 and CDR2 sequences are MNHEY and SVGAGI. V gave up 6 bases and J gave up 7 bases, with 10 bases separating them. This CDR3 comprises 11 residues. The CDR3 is CASSLSREQYF. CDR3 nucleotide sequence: TGTGCCAGCAGCCTATCGAGGGAGCAGTACTTC.

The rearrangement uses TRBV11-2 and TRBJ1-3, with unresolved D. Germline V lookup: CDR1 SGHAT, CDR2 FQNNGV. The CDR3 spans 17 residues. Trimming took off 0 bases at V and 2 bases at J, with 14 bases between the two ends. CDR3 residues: CASSLDENRKTGNTIYF. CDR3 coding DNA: TGTGCCAGCAGCTTAGATGAGAACAGAAAAACTGGAAACACCATATATTTT.

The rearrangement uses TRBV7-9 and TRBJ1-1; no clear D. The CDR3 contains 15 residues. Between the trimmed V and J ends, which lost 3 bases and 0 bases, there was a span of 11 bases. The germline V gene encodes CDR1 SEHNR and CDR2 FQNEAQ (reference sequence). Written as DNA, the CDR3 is TGTGCCAGCAGCTTGGGGAGTGCTTTGAACACTGAAGCTTTCTTT. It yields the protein CASSLGSALNTEAFF.

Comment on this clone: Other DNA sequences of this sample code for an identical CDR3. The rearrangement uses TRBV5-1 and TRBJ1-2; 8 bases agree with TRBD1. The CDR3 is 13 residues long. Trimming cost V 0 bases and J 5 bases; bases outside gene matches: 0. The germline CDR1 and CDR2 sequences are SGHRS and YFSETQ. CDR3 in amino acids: CASSLDRGYGYTF. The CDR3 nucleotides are TGCGCCAGCAGCTTGGACAGGGGGTATGGCTACACCTTC.

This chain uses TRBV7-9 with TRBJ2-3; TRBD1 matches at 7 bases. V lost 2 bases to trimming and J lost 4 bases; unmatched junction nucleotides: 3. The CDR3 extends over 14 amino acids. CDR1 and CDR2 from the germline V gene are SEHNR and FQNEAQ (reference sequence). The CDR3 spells CASSLTTGSDTQYF. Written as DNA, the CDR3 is TGTGCCAGCAGCTTAACGACAGGGTCAGATACGCAGTATTTT.

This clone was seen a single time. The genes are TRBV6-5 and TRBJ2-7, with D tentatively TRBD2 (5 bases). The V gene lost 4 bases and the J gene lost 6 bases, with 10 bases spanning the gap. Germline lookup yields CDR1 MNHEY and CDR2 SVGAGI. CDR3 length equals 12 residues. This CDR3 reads CASSSGVGEQYF. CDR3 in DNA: TGTGCCAGCAGTTCCGGGGTGGGCGAGCAGTACTTC.

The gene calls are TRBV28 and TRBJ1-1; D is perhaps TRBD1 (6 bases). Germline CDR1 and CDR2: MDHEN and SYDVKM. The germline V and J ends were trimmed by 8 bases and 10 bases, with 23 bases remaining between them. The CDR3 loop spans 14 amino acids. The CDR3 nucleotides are TGTGCCAGCTTCGTCTCCCGGGGGGCGCGAGGAGCTTTCTTT. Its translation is CASFVSRGARGAFF.

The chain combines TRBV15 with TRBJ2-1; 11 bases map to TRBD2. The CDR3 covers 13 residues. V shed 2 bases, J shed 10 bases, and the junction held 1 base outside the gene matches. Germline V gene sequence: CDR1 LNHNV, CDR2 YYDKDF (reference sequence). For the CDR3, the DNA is TGTGCCACCAGCAGACGGACTAGCGGGGAGCAGTTCTTC. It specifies CATSRRTSGEQFF.